Here is one T cell receptor (beta chain) with its context. Its antigen remains unknown. The sample holds other DNA sequences that translate to the same CDR3. The ends were cut back, 3 bases at V and 0 bases at J, with 14 bases in the middle. This CDR3 region has 16 residues. CDR1 is SGHTA, CDR2 FQGNSA, per germline. The table came from immunoSEQ multiplex PCR; TCRdb's copy has only in-frame clones and leaves some out. The table includes over 20,000 clones, about 70% detected once. This specimen comes from a study of early stage breast cancer tumors. Study-wide results and limits: Most shared enriched TCRB sequences were commonly generated ones. Blood repertoires resembled normal breast more than tumor.

This chain connects TRBV7-2 to TRBJ1-1; D is perhaps TRBD1 (5 bases). The origin of this receptor is a person aged 55 to 70 with breast cancer. What was sequenced was breast tumor tissue. This CDR3 is CASSFGTGLLNTEAFF. DNA of the CDR3: TGTGCCAGCAGCTTCGGAACAGGATTATTGAACACTGAAGCTTTCTTT.